The 5 T cell receptor beta chains presented below share a single source sample, sequenced in a study of T cell responses to AZD1222 COVID-19 vaccine. Profiling relied on immunoSEQ multiplex PCR, and the TCRdb table lists in-frame clones only, not all of them. Of around 130,000 clones in the sample, about 93% were seen once. Sequences were derived from peripheral blood, sampled on day 0 of AZD1222 vaccination. The source of these receptors is an adult in good health.

V gene TRBV12-5 combines with J gene TRBJ1-1; D may be TRBD1 (6 bases). V lost 6 bases and J 3 bases, leaving 17 bases between the germline ends. Germline V gene data show CDR1 as LGHNT and CDR2 as FRNRAP. The CDR3 extends over 15 amino acids. For the CDR3, the DNA is TGTGCTAGTGGCCTTCGACCAGGGGAGGACACTGAAGCTTTCTTT. Its protein is CASGLRPGEDTEAFF.

The V call is TRBV19, the J call TRBJ1-2; D possibly corresponds to TRBD1 (5 bases). Germline CDR1 reads LNHDA; CDR2 reads SQIVND (reference sequence). V was pared by 5 bases and J by 4 bases, with 17 bases between. The CDR3 is 15 residues long. The DNA for the CDR3 is TGTGCCAGTAGTCTTAGTCCGGGACTTTCCTATGGCTACACCTTC. Its protein is CASSLSPGLSYGYTF.

This sequence joins TRBV5-6 and TRBJ1-1; weak D call: TRBD1 (5 bases). Trimming removed 2 bases at V and 5 bases at J, with 10 bases between. There are 13 residues in the CDR3. CDR1 is SGHDT, CDR2 YYEEEE, per germline. The CDR3 DNA reads TGTGCCAGCAGCTTCCGGGGGGTTACTGAAGCTTTCTTT. Amino acid sequence: CASSFRGVTEAFF.

The genes are TRBV6-5 and TRBJ1-1; 7 nucleotides line up with TRBD1. The CDR3 covers 14 residues. V lost 5 bases, J lost 0 bases, and 3 bases stayed unmatched. Germline assignment: CDR1 MNHEY and CDR2 SVGAGI. This chain's CDR3 is CASSPQGLNTEAFF. The CDR3 region has the DNA TGTGCCAGCAGTCCACAGGGGCTGAACACTGAAGCTTTCTTT.

This clone was detected only once. The chain is built from TRBV27 and TRBJ1-1; a weak D match, TRBD1 (5 bases). There are 15 residues in the CDR3. V was clipped by 4 bases and J by 2 bases, with 14 bases between them. The germline V gene has CDR1 MNHEY and CDR2 SMNVEV (reference sequence). This CDR3 is CASSSGRGINTEAFF. The CDR3 DNA reads TGTGCCAGCAGTTCGGGCCGGGGGATAAACACTGAAGCTTTCTTT.